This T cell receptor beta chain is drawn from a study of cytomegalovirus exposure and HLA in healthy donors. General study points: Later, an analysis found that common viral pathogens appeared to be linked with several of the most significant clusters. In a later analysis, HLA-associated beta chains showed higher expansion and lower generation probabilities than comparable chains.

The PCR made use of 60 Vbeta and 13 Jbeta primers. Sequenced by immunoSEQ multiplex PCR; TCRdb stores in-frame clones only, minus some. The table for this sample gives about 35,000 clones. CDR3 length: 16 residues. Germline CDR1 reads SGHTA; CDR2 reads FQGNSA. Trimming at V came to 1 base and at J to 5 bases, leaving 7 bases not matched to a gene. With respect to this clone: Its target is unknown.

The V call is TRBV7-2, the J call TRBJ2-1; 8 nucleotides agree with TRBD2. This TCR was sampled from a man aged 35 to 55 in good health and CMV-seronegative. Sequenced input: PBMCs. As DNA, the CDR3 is TGTGCCAGCAGCTTAGTCGGCCTAGCGGGTAACAATGAGCAGTTCTTC. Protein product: CASSLVGLAGNNEQFF.